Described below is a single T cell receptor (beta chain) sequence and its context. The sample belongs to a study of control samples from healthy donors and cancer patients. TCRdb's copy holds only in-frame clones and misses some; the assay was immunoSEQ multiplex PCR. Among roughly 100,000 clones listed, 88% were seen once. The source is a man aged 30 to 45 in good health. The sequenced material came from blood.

Here the CDR3 DNA reads TGTGCCAGCACCCCCTGGCAGGGGAACACCGGGGAGCTGTTTTTT. This translates into CASTPWQGNTGELFF. The chain employs TRBV28 and TRBJ2-2; TRBD1 is a possible D gene (5 bases). V was trimmed by 7 bases and J by 1 base, leaving 13 bases between them. CDR1 and CDR2 from the germline V gene are MDHEN and SYDVKM. The CDR3 covers 15 residues. Using reference TRBV28 and TRBJ2-2 for the parts outside the CDR3, the full variable domain is DVKVTQSSRYLVKRTGEKVFLECVQDMDHENMFWYRQDPGLGLRLIYFSYDVKMKEKGDIPEGYSVSREKKERFSLILESASTNQTSMYLCASTPWQGNTGELFFGEGSRLTVL.